A single sample gave rise to the 17 T cell receptor beta chains below, sequenced in a study of T cell responses to AZD1222 COVID-19 vaccine. The data were produced by immunoSEQ multiplex PCR, yet TCRdb's version contains in-frame clones alone and is incomplete. The repertoire consists of 200,000 or so clones, with approximately 93% occurring once and the leading ten covering roughly 1%. The sequenced sample was peripheral blood, obtained 28 days after the second AZD1222 dose. All receptors derive from an adult who received the AZD1222 COVID-19 vaccine.

The genes are TRBV19 and TRBJ2-7; D is ambiguous. The CDR3 is made up of 15 amino acids. V lost 0 bases to trimming and J lost 1 base, with 10 bases between them. Looked up from germline, CDR1 is LNHDA and CDR2 is SQIVND (reference sequence). This chain's CDR3 is CASSIDLLVSYEQYF. The CDR3 DNA is TGTGCCAGTAGTATAGATCTTCTGGTTTCCTACGAGCAGTACTTC.

This chain links TRBV12-3 or TRBV12-4 with TRBJ2-1; the match to TRBD2 covers 8 bases. The CDR3 consists of 13 residues. V trimming: 7 bases; J trimming: 16 bases; junction bases outside the gene matches: 15. CDR3 DNA: TGTGCCAGCAAAGACACCCAGGGACTAGTCTTTTTCTTC. It specifies CASKDTQGLVFFF.

The chain employs TRBV5-1 and TRBJ1-5; the D gene is possibly TRBD1 (6 bases). This CDR3 is 14 amino acids long. V was trimmed by 0 bases and J by 6 bases, leaving 10 bases between them. The germline V gene has CDR1 SGHRS and CDR2 YFSETQ. Here the CDR3 reads CASSLEQGTQPQHF. The CDR3 DNA follows: TGCGCCAGCAGCTTGGAGCAGGGGACTCAGCCCCAGCATTTT.

DNA of the CDR3: TGCAGCTTCTACGGGAGGGGCGAGGTTGGCTACACCTTC. Translation gives CSFYGRGEVGYTF. V and J are TRBV29-1 and TRBJ1-2; D is possibly TRBD1 (5 bases). Trimming stripped 8 bases from V and 7 bases from J, with 20 bases between. The CDR3 length is 13 residues. From germline, CDR1 is SQVTM and CDR2 ANQGSEA. Full variable domain (missing parts from reference TRBV29-1 and TRBJ1-2): SAVISQKPSRDICQRGTSLTIQCQVDSQVTMMFWYRQQPGQSLTLIATANQGSEATYESGFVIDKFPISRPNLTFSTLTVSNMSPEDSSIYLCSFYGRGEVGYTFGSGTRLTVV.

The rearrangement uses TRBV10-3 and TRBJ1-2; unclear D gene. V lost 4 bases and J 0 bases, leaving 9 bases between the germline ends. Germline-derived CDR1 and CDR2 are ENHRY and SYGVKD. CDR3 size: 14 residues. The CDR3 loop reads CAISAQESNYGYTF. The CDR3 region has the DNA TGTGCCATCAGTGCTCAAGAGTCTAACTATGGCTACACCTTC.

The J gene is TRBJ1-2, the V gene TRBV25-1, with D tentatively TRBD1 (5 bases). V was cut by 1 base and J by 4 bases, with 10 bases left in between. CDR1 and CDR2 (germline): MGHDK, SYGVNS. This CDR3 contains 14 residues. The CDR3 DNA reads TGTGCCAGCAGTGAATCTGGGACCGGCTATGGCTACACCTTC. Its protein product is CASSESGTGYGYTF.

This chain uses TRBV11-2 with TRBJ1-3; perhaps TRBD1 as D (6 bases). The length of the CDR3 is 15 residues. The germline CDR1 and CDR2 sequences are SGHAT and FQNNGV. Trimming removed 5 bases at V and 2 bases at J, with 13 bases between. CDR3 sequence (DNA): TGTGCCAGCAGCCCCAGGGCAGGGGCTGGAAACACCATATATTTT. Protein sequence: CASSPRAGAGNTIYF.

The chain has TRBV4-1 and TRBJ1-5; tentative D call: TRBD1 (5 bases). Germline assignment: CDR1 MGHRA and CDR2 YSYEKL. This CDR3 has 17 amino acids. Trimming pared 3 bases from V and 1 base from J, leaving 16 bases between. The CDR3 DNA reads as TGCGCCAGCAGCCAGGCCGGCTTGGGGGAGAGCAATCAGCCCCAGCATTTT. This gives the protein CASSQAGLGESNQPQHF.

This clone was found once. V is TRBV6-1 and J is TRBJ1-1, with TRBD1 as a possible D gene (6 bases). The CDR3 contains 16 residues. Trimming pared 2 bases from V and 2 bases from J, leaving 15 bases between. Germline CDR1 and CDR2: MNHNS and SASEGT. This CDR3 reads CASSEQGPPTNTEAFF. CDR3 in DNA: TGTGCCAGCAGTGAACAGGGGCCGCCGACAAACACTGAAGCTTTCTTT.

The chain uses TRBV12-1 and TRBJ2-1; the DNA was not compared with TRBD2, the D call given in the table. TRBV12-1 is a known pseudogene. The CDR3 extends over 18 amino acids. The DNA of the CDR3 is TGTGCCAGCAGCTGCCCCTCTCCAGTAGCGGGGATTAGGAATGAGCAGTTCTTC. This translates into CASSCPSPVAGIRNEQFF.

This chain joins TRBV30 and TRBJ2-5; 12 bases match TRBD2. Trimming took 3 bases from V and 4 from J; bases not matched to a gene: 0. Germline-derived CDR1 and CDR2 are GTSNPN and SVGIG (reference sequence). The CDR3 is 13 residues long. The CDR3 sequence is CAWRLAGGETQYF. The CDR3, as DNA: TGTGCCTGGAGACTAGCGGGGGGAGAGACCCAGTACTTC.

This chain uses TRBV9 with TRBJ2-3; 9 nucleotides match TRBD2. The J segment lost 3 bases and the V segment lost 1 base, leaving 3 bases of the junction unmatched. The germline V gene encodes CDR1 SGDLS and CDR2 YYNGEE. The length of the CDR3 is 15 residues. The CDR3 protein is CASSVTAGGTDTQYF. The CDR3 DNA reads TGTGCCAGCAGCGTAACAGCGGGGGGTACAGATACGCAGTATTTT.

This chain joins TRBV13 and TRBJ1-6, with unresolved D. The CDR3 has 17 residues. V shed 6 bases and J shed 0 bases, with 15 bases lying between them. CDR1 is PRHDT, CDR2 FYEKMQ, per germline (reference sequence). Written as DNA, the CDR3 is TGTGCCAGCAGGGCGACGGCGGAAAGCTCCTATAATTCACCCCTCCACTTT. Amino acids: CASRATAESSYNSPLHF.

This sequence joins TRBV27 and TRBJ1-4, with D possibly TRBD1 on 5 matching bases. CDR1 MNHEY and CDR2 SMNVEV come from the germline V gene (reference sequence). This CDR3 region has 15 residues. Trimming removed 5 bases from V and 2 bases from J, with 12 bases in between. The DNA of the CDR3 is TGTGCCAGCAGTCCCAGAGGGGAGACTAATGAAAAACTGTTTTTT. As protein: CASSPRGETNEKLFF.

This chain uses TRBV4-1 with TRBJ1-1; D possibly corresponds to TRBD1 (6 bases). Trimming stripped 0 bases from V and 1 base from J, with 12 bases between. CDR3 length: 16 residues. The germline gives CDR1 MGHRA, CDR2 YSYEKL. The CDR3: CASSQENRAANTEAFF. CDR3 nucleotide sequence: TGCGCCAGCAGCCAAGAGAACAGGGCGGCGAACACTGAAGCTTTCTTT.

The CDR3, as DNA: TGTGCCAGCAGCCCCCCCGGGGGGGGCTCCGTCAATGAGCAGTTCTTC. Protein product: CASSPPGGGSVNEQFF. The chain uses TRBV9 and TRBJ2-1, with 8 bases fitting TRBD2. The junction had 12 bases not matched to a gene; V was cut back by 4 bases and J by 6 bases. CDR1 SGDLS and CDR2 YYNGEE come from the germline V gene. This CDR3 is built from 16 residues.

The chain recombines TRBV29-1 with TRBJ2-7; D is undetermined. Trimming removed 4 bases from V and 2 bases from J, with 15 bases in between. Germline V gene data show CDR1 as SQVTM and CDR2 as ANQGSEA. This CDR3 is 14 amino acids long. CDR3 in DNA: TGCAGCGTTGTTTTGACGACAACAACCTACGAGCAGTACTTC. This encodes CSVVLTTTTYEQYF.